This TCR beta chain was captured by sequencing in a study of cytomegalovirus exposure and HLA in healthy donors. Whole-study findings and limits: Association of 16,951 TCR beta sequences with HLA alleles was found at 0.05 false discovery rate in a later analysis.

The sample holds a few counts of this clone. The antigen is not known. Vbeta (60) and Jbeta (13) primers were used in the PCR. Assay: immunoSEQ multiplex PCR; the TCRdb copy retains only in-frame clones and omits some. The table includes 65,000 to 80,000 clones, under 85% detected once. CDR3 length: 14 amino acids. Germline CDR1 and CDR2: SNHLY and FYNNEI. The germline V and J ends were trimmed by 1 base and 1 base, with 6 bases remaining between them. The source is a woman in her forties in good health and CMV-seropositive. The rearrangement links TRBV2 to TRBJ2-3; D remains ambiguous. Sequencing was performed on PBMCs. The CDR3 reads CASSEGVGTDTQYF. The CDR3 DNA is TGTGCCAGCAGTGAAGGCGTGGGCACAGATACGCAGTATTTT.